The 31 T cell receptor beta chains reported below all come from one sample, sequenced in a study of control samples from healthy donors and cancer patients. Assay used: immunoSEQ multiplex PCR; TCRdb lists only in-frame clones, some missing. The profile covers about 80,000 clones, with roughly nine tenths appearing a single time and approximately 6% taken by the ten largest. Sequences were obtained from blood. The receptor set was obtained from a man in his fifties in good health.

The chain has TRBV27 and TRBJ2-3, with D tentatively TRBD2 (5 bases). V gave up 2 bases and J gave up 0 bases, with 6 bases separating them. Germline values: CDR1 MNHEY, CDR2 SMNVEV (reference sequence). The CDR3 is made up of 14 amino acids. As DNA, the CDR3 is TGTGCCAGCAGTTTAGGACTGAGCACAGATACGCAGTATTTT. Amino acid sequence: CASSLGLSTDTQYF.

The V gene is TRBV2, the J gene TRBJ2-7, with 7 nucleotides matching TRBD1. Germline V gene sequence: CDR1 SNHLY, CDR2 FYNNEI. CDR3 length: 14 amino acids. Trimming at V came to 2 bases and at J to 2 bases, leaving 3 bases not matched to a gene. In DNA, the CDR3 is TGTGCCAGCAGTGAAACAGGGGAGCCCTACGAGCAGTACTTC. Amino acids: CASSETGEPYEQYF.

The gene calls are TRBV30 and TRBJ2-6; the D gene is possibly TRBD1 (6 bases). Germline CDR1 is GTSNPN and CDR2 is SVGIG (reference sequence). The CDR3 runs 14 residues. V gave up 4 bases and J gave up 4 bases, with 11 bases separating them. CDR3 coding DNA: TGTGCCTGGAAAACAGGGCGGGGGGCCAACGTCCTGACTTTC. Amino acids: CAWKTGRGANVLTF.

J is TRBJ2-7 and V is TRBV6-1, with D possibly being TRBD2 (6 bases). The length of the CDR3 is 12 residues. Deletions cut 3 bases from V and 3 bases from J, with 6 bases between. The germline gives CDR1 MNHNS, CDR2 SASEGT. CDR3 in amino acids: CASSEGGYEQYF. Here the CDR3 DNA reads TGTGCCAGCAGTGAGGGGGGCTACGAGCAGTACTTC.

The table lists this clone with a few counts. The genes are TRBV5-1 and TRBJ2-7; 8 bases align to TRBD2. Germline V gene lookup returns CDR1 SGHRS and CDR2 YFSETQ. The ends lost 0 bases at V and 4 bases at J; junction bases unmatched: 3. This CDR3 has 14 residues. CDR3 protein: CASSLAGGLYEQYF. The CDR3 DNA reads TGCGCCAGCAGCTTGGCGGGGGGGCTGTACGAGCAGTACTTC.

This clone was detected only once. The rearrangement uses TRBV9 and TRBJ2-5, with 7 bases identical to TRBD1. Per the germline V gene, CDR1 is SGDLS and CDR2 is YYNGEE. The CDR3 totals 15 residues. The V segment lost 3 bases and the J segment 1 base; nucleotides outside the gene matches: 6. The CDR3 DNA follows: TGTGCCAGCAGCGGAGGGGGCCAGGGCCAAGAGACCCAGTACTTC. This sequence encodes CASSGGGQGQETQYF. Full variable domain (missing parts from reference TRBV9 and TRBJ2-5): DSGVTQTPKHLITATGQRVTLRCSPRSGDLSVYWYQQSLDQGLQFLIQYYNGEERAKGNILERFSAQQFPDLHSELNLSSLELGDSALYFCASSGGGQGQETQYFGPGTRLLVL.

CDR3 residues: CAISAALAGQDTQYF. The CDR3 bases are TGTGCCATCAGTGCCGCACTAGCGGGCCAAGATACGCAGTATTTT. The chain couples TRBV10-3 to TRBJ2-3, with 9 positions matching TRBD2. Germline V gene data show CDR1 as ENHRY and CDR2 as SYGVKD. The CDR3 is 15 amino acids. Trimming removed 4 bases from V and 5 bases from J; junction bases left unmatched: 7.

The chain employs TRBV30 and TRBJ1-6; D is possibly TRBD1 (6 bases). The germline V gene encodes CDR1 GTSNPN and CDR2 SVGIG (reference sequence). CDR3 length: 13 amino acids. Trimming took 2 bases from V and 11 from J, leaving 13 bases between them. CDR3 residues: CAWSLQGRTPLHF. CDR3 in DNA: TGTGCCTGGAGTTTGCAGGGGAGGACACCCCTCCACTTT.

The CDR3 loop reads CSAARDGVGGGYTF. The CDR3 DNA reads as TGCAGCGCTGCGAGGGACGGAGTCGGAGGCGGCTACACCTTC. The chain links TRBV29-1 to TRBJ1-2; D perhaps matches TRBD1 (5 bases). Germline V lookup: CDR1 SQVTM, CDR2 ANQGSEA. The CDR3 length is 14 residues. V shed 7 bases and J shed 8 bases, with 23 bases lying between them.

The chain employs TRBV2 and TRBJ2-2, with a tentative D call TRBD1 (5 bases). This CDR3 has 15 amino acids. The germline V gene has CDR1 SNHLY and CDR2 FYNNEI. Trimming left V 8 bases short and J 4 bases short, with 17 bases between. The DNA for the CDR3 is TGTGCCAGCTCTAAGGGGCCGGCGAGCACCGGGGAGCTGTTTTTT. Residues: CASSKGPASTGELFF.

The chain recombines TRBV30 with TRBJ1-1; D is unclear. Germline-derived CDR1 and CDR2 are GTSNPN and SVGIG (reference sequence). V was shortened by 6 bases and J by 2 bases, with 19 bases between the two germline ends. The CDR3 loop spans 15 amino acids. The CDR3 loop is CACITVRIRNTEAFF. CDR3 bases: TGTGCCTGCATAACAGTCCGGATCCGAAACACTGAAGCTTTCTTT.

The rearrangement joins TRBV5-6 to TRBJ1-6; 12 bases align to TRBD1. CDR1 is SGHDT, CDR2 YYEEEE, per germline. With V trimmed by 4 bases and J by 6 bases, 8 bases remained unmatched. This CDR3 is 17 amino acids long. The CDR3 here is CASSPLGTGGPNSPLHF. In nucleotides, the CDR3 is TGTGCCAGCAGCCCCCTCGGGACAGGGGGCCCTAATTCACCCCTCCACTTT.

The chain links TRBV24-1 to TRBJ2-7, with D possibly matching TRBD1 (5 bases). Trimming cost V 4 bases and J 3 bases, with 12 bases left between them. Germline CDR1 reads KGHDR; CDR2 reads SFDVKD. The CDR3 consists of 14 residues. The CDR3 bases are TGTGCCACCAGTGACCAGGGTAATAACTACGAGCAGTACTTC. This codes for CATSDQGNNYEQYF.

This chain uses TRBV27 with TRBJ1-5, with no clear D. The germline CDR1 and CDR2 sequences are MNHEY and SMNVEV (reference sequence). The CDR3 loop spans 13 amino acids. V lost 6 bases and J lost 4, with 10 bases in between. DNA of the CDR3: TGTGCCAGCAGCCTCGCCGGGAATCAGCCCCAGCATTTT. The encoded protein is CASSLAGNQPQHF.

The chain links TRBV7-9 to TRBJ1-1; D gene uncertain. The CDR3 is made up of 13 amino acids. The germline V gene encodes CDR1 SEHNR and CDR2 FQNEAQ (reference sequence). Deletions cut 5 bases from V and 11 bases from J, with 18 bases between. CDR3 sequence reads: CASSPKVTLGAFF. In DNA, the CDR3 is TGTGCCAGCAGCCCTAAGGTAACCTTGGGGGCTTTCTTT.

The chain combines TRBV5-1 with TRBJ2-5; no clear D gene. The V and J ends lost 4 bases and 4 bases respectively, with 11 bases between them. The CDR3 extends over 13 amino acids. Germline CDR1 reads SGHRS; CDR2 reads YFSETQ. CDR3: CASSPGSLETQYF. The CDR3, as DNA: TGCGCCAGCAGCCCCGGGTCTCTAGAGACCCAGTACTTC.

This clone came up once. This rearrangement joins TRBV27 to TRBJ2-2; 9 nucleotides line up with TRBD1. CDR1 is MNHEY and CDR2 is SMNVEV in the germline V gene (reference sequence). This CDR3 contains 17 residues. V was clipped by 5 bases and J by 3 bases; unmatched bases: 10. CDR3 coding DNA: TGTGCCAGCAGTCTATACCGGGACAGGGTGGACACCGGGGAGCTGTTTTTT. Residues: CASSLYRDRVDTGELFF.

The CDR3 is CASSWPGGAAAQKTSTDTQYF. The CDR3 coding sequence is TGCGCCAGCAGCTGGCCCGGAGGGGCAGCAGCGCAGAAAACTAGCACAGATACGCAGTATTTT. The chain combines TRBV5-1 with TRBJ2-3, with D possibly being TRBD2 (6 bases). CDR1 SGHRS and CDR2 YFSETQ come from the germline V gene. CDR3 length equals 21 residues. V gave up 3 bases and J gave up 0 bases, with 29 bases separating them.

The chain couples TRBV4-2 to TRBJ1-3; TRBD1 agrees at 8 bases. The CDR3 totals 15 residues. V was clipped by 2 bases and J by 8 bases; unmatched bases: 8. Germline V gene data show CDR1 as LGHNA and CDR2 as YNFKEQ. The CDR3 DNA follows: TGTGCCAGCAGCCAAACAAGGACAGGGACGGACACCATATATTTT. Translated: CASSQTRTGTDTIYF.

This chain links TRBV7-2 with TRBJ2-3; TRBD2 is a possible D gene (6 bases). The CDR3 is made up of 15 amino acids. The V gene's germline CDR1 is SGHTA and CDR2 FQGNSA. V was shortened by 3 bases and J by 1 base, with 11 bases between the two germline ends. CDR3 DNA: TGTGCCAGCAGCTTTCGACTAGGCCGCACAGATACGCAGTATTTT. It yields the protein CASSFRLGRTDTQYF.

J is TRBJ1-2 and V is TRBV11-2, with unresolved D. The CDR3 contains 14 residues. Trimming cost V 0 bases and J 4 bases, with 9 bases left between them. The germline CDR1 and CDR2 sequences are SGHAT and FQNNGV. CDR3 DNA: TGTGCCAGCAGCTTAGAAGCCGACTTCTATGGCTACACCTTC. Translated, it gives CASSLEADFYGYTF. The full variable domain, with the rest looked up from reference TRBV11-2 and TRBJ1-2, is EAGVAQSPRYKIIEKRQSVAFWCNPISGHATLYWYQQILGQGPKLLIQFQNNGVVDDSQLPKDRFSAERLKGVDSTLKIQPAKLEDSAVYLCASSLEADFYGYTFGSGTRLTVV.

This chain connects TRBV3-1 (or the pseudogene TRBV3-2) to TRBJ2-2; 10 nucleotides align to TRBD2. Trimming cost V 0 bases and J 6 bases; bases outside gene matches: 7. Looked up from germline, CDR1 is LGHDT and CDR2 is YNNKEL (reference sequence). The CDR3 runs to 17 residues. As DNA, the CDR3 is TGTGCCAGCAGCCAAGATGCGCTAGCGGGGGTGTCCGGGGAGCTGTTTTTT. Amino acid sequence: CASSQDALAGVSGELFF.

The chain's CDR3 is CASSITHGGLYGYTF. In DNA form, the CDR3 reads TGTGCCAGTAGTATAACCCACGGAGGGCTCTATGGCTACACCTTC. This sequence joins TRBV19 and TRBJ1-2; D is uncertain. The CDR3 length is 15 residues. Germline CDR1 reads LNHDA; CDR2 reads SQIVND (reference sequence). With 2 bases removed from V and 4 bases from J, the gap between germline ends came to 14 bases.

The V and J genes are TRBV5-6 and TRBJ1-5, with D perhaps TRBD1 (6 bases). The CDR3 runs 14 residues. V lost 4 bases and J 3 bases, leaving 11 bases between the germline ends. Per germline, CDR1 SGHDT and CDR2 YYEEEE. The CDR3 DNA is TGTGCCAGCAGCCGAGACAGGAACAATCAGCCCCAGCATTTT. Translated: CASSRDRNNQPQHF.

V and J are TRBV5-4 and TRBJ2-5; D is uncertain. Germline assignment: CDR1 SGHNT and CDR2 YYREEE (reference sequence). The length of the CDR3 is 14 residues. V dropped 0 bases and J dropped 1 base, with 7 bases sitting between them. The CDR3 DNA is TGTGCCAGCAGCTTGGAACCCCTCCAAGAGACCCAGTACTTC. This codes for CASSLEPLQETQYF.

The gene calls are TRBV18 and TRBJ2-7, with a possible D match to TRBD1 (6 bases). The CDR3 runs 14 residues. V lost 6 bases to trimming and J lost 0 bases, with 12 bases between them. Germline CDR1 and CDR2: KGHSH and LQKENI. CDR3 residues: CASSQNRDSYEQYF. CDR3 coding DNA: TGTGCCAGCTCCCAAAACAGGGACTCCTACGAGCAGTACTTC.

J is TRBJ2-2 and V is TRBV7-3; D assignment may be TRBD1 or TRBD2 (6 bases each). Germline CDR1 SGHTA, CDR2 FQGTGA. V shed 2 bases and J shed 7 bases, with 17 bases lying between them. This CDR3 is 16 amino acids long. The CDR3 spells CASSLSSGGMGGELFF. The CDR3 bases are TGTGCCAGCAGCTTATCCTCCGGGGGCATGGGCGGGGAGCTGTTTTTT.

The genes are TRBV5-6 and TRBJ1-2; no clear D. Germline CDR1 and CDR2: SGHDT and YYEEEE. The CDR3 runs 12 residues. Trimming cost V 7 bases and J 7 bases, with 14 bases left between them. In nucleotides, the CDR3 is TGTGCCAGCCGACATCGACGGGTTGGCTACACCTTC. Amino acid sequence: CASRHRRVGYTF. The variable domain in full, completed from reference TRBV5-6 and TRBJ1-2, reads DAGVTQSPTHLIKTRGQQVTLRCSPKSGHDTVSWYQQALGQGPQFIFQYYEEEERQRGNFPDRFSGHQFPNYSSELNVNALLLGDSALYLCASRHRRVGYTFGSGTRLTVV.

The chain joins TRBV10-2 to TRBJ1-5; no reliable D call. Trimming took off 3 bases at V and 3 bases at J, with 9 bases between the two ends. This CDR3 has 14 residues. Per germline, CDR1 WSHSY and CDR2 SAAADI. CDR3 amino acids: CASSELQFNQPQHF. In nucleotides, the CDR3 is TGCGCCAGCAGTGAACTACAGTTCAATCAGCCCCAGCATTTT.

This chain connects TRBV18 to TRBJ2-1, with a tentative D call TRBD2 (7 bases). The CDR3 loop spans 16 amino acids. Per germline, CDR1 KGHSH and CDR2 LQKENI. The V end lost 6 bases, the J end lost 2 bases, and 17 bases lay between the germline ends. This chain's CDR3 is CASSPAAGGPYNEQFF. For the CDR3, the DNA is TGTGCCAGCTCCCCTGCCGCCGGGGGGCCCTACAATGAGCAGTTCTTC.

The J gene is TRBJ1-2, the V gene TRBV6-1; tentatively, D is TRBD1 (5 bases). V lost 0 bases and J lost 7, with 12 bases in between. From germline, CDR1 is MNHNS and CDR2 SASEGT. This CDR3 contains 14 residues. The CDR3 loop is CASSEAGPGLGYTF. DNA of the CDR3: TGTGCCAGCAGTGAAGCTGGGCCAGGGCTTGGCTACACCTTC.